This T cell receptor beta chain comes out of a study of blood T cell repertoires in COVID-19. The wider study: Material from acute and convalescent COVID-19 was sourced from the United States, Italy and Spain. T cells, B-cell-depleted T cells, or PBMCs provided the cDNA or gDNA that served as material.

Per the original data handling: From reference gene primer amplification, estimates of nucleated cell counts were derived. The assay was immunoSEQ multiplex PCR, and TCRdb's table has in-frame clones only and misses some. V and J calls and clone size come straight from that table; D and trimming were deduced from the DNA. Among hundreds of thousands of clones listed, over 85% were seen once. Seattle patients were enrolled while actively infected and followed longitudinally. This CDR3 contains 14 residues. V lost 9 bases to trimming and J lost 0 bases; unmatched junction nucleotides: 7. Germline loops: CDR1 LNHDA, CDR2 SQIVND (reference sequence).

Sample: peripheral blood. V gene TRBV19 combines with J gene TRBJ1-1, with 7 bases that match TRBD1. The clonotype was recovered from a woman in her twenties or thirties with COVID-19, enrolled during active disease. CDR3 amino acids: CASRQGVMNTEAFF. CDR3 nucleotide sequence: TGTGCCAGCCGGCAGGGGGTGATGAACACTGAAGCTTTCTTT. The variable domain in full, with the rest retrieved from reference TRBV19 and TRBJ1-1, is DGGITQSPKYLFRKEGQNVTLSCEQNLNHDAMYWYRQDPGQGLRLIYYSQIVNDFQKGDIAEGYSVSREKKESFPLTVTSAQKNPTAFYLCASRQGVMNTEAFFGQGTRLTVV.